This T cell receptor (beta chain) comes out of a study of T cell responses to AZD1222 COVID-19 vaccine (dated by TCRdb to the early 2020s). Regarding the research as a whole: TCR sequencing covered 233 trial participants: roughly 200 given two doses of AZD1222 and about 26 given two doses of MenACWY control vaccine. Trial participants were enrolled by age into 18-55, 56-69 and 70-plus year subgroups, with roughly 150, 30 and 60 TCR-sequenced participants respectively.

According to the germline V gene, CDR1 reads MGHDK and CDR2 reads SYGVNS. From the cysteine up to the phenylalanine, the CDR3 has a length of 15 residues. The entry retains the CDR3 DNA only, 45 bases that are in frame from base 1. Trimming accounts for 5 bases at V and 6 bases at J, while the number of junction bases matched to no gene is 6. What the work shows at the level of the full study, not this receptor alone: Reportedly, almost half of the unique spike-specific TCRs recognized epitopes lying outside the regions that are mutated in the B.1.351 and B.1.1.7 variants. Conclusions about previously exposed vaccinees are limited because only five or six AZD1222 recipients were SARS-CoV-2 seropositive at baseline. Spike-specific TCR breadth and depth rose significantly after two AZD1222 doses compared with day 0 and with MenACWY recipients. The 56-69-year group was small, and its depth increase did not reach significance, likely because of low power. Participants were mostly white British and included more females than males, and it was suggested by the authors that clonal diversity may have been underestimated. No day 14 peak-response samples were available, so repertoires were characterized only after the peak T cell response. Vaccine-associated CD4 TCRs spanned the whole spike protein, with dominant responses in regions 160-218 and 743-854.

The sample's time point label is to be understood as: sample from adult after SARS-CoV-2 infection, after symptom onset. A couple of convalescent COVID-19 patients, sampled after symptom onset from adults with prior SARS-CoV-2 infection, were also TCR-sequenced for comparison. Comment on this clone: There is no known antigen for this receptor. It has no much larger one-base neighbor in the sample; base qualities were not kept.

The CDR3 regions of human TCRbeta chains were subjected to immunosequencing. The study's processing was this. TCRs in the repertoires were compared against a reference library of SARS-CoV-2-specific TCRs that had been generated with the MIRA antigen-specificity platform. Breadth meant the fraction of unique TCRs that were SARS-CoV-2-associated, whereas depth meant the fraction of total T cells that were SARS-CoV-2-associated. Using the MIRA data, each spike-specific TCR was assigned both to the spike region to which the TCR was reactive and to a CD4 or CD8 class. Log10-transformed breadth and depth values were compared by one-way ANOVA with Sidak's multiple comparisons tests. TCRdb took over this immuneACCESS table, retaining in-frame rearrangements with V and J assigned. Such tables are incomplete; in checked studies, under half of the missing clones stem from an unresolved V gene, and the remainder is unexplained. The D gene and trimming were derived from the DNA, and the V and J assignments and clone size from that table. This sample lists 150,000 to 180,000 clones; about 85% were detected once. The ten largest clones add up to approximately 7.2% of the sample.

The sequence came from an adult who had recovered from COVID-19. The chain is assembled from TRBV25-1 and TRBJ2-1; TRBD1 agrees with 11 junctional bases. The material sequenced was peripheral blood, taken after recovery from COVID-19. The bases are TGTGCCAGCAGTTGGGAGGGACAGGGGGTCAATGAGCAGTTCTTC. This codes for CASSWEGQGVNEQFF.